This T cell receptor (beta chain) was obtained from a study of beta chain features in type 1 diabetes (dated by TCRdb to the late 2010s). At the level of the whole study: Patients and healthy donors did not differ in mean age, gender distribution, total cell number or subset yield. A total of 100 million to 140 million sorted cells were examined across all samples, and the number of cells per subset was strongly correlated with RNA yield. In the study, recently diagnosed type 1 diabetes patients and matched healthy donors were compared on the TCRB repertoires of their sorted circulating CD4+ T cell subsets. Regulatory and stem cell-like memory subsets were isolated from only 8 patients and roughly eight healthy donors, whereas naive and central memory subsets came from all 30 or so donors. The paper as a whole reports these results and caveats: Because cDNA rather than genomic DNA was sequenced, highly expressing activated cells could have been over-represented, although no difference in activation and CD3 levels was found between groups. HLA sub-analyses involved small numbers of individuals, so any influence of HLA type on TCRB rearrangement remained unresolved. Naive, central memory and regulatory TCRB repertoires appeared to be more similar among patients than among healthy donors. In all four CD4+ subsets, TCRB CDR3 length was moderately but significantly shorter in type 1 diabetes patients. Fewer insertions and more nucleotide deletions at VDJ recombination sites were observed in patients with type 1 diabetes, implying thymic rearrangement abnormalities. PCR may preferentially amplify shorter templates, but because patient and control samples were amplified and corrected together, any resulting skew would affect both groups equally.

The trim is 0 bases for V and 4 bases for J, with a gap of 11 bases between the germline ends. The CDR3, from cysteine to phenylalanine, totals 15 residues. Only the CDR3 DNA stays, 45 bases, in frame from base 1. According to the germline V gene, CDR1 reads SGDLS and CDR2 reads YYNGEE. The entire amount of isolated RNA was reverse transcribed using the High Capacity cDNA Reverse Transcription Kit, so the sequenced TCRB transcripts were expressed ones. Naive, central memory and regulatory T cell samples underwent deep immunoSEQ sequencing, averaging around 3.9 million total reads per sample. Sorted cells were lysed in RLT buffer, and RNA was extracted using DNase-treated RNeasy Micro or Mini kits according to cell number. To prevent cross-contamination, each cell subset was processed individually, whereas patient and healthy donor samples were processed jointly. The immunoSEQ multiplex PCR was used to amplify TCRB sequences from cDNA, yielding 87-bp fragments that span the CDR3 region. The amplicons were sequenced using the Illumina HiSeq platform. As for the original processing: Synthetic template baselines were used to correct PCR bias computationally, reads within Hamming distance 2 were collapsed, and singletons that could not be merged were discarded. Reads were aligned against IMGT so that V, D and J genes, CDR3 length and insertions or deletions at six rearrangement sites could be assigned. Clonotype counts were normalized to sorted cell number within each subset before computing true diversity and Gini coefficients with the tcR R package. Repertoire sharing was quantified using the overlap coefficient calculated on TCRB nucleotide sequences. TCRdb obtained this table from immuneACCESS and retained in-frame rearrangements with V and J assigned. These tables miss some clones; where compared with another copy, unresolved V genes account for less than half of the shortfall, and the remainder is unexplained. V, J and clone size are those of that table, while D and trimming were read from the DNA. The sample table contains under 400,000 clones; only one count was recorded for roughly 15% of them. Over 5.5% of the sample lies in the top ten.

This clone has only a few counts. There is no known antigen for this receptor. There are no base qualities to consult, and no much larger clone falls within one base. Each donor gave one peripheral blood draw, averaging roughly 100 mL, which was collected into heparinised tubes. A BD FACSAria II and a panel including CD45RO, CCR7, CD25, CD127, CD95 and CD27 were used to sort naive, central memory, regulatory and stem cell-like memory CD4+ T cells. Every sorted population had a purity above 95%. PBMCs were separated immediately by Lymphoprep density gradient centrifugation and were stained directly, without being cultured. So that batch effects would be minimized, each experiment stained and sorted samples in pairs, pairing one healthy donor with one patient.

The V and J segments used are TRBV9 and TRBJ1-3, and possibly TRBD1, on 5 matching bases. The TCR comes from a man aged 30-40 years in good health. The sequenced sample consisted of central memory CD4+ T cells from blood. The CDR3 sequence is CASSVVAGYGNTIYF. DNA sequence: TGTGCCAGCAGCGTAGTGGCAGGGTACGGAAACACCATATATTTT.